These 25 T cell receptor beta chains came from one sample sequenced in a study of blood T cell repertoires in COVID-19. Assay used: immunoSEQ multiplex PCR; TCRdb lists only in-frame clones, some missing. Among about 400,000 clones listed, about 90% were seen once. Source material: peripheral blood. The receptors derive from a man aged 40-49 years with acute or convalescent COVID-19.

J is TRBJ2-5 and V is TRBV3-1 (or the pseudogene TRBV3-2); 11 positions match TRBD1. With V trimmed by 3 bases and J by 4 bases, 7 bases remained unmatched. The CDR3 is 16 amino acids. Looked up from germline, CDR1 is LGHDT and CDR2 is YNNKEL (reference sequence). CDR3 coding DNA: TGTGCCAGCAGCCATGGACAGGGGGCCCTAGCAGAGACCCAGTACTTC. This encodes CASSHGQGALAETQYF.

This sequence joins TRBV4-1 and TRBJ1-3; 12 nucleotides agree with TRBD1. V was clipped by 1 base and J by 2 bases; unmatched bases: 6. Germline V gene lookup returns CDR1 MGHRA and CDR2 YSYEKL. This CDR3 region has 18 residues. CDR3 DNA sequence: TGCGCCAGCAGCCAAGGGTGGGGACAGGGGGCCGCTGGAAACACCATATATTTT. It codes for CASSQGWGQGAAGNTIYF.

The J gene is TRBJ1-6, the V gene TRBV7-9, with D unclear. This CDR3 has 15 residues. V lost 1 base, J lost 8 bases, and 12 bases lay in between. CDR1 and CDR2 from the germline V gene are SEHNR and FQNEAQ (reference sequence). The CDR3 sequence is CASSLDEGVDSPLHF. CDR3 DNA sequence: TGTGCCAGCAGCTTAGACGAGGGAGTAGATTCACCCCTCCACTTT.

This clone was observed a few times. The chain links TRBV19 to TRBJ1-1, with a tentative D call TRBD1 (5 bases). CDR3 length: 14 amino acids. Per the germline V gene, CDR1 is LNHDA and CDR2 is SQIVND (reference sequence). Trimming removed 6 bases at V and 4 bases at J, with 15 bases between. The CDR3 DNA follows: TGTGCCAGTAGCGTGGGGGGGGGAGTCACTGAAGCTTTCTTT. It specifies CASSVGGGVTEAFF.

The rearrangement uses TRBV7-2 and TRBJ1-2; 8 bases fit TRBD1. CDR1 is SGHTA, CDR2 FQGNSA, per germline. This CDR3 spans 16 amino acids. The V segment lost 0 bases and the J segment 3 bases; nucleotides outside the gene matches: 6. The CDR3 DNA is TGTGCCAGCAGCTTAGCCGGACAGGGACTCTACTATGGCTACACCTTC. This encodes CASSLAGQGLYYGYTF.

V gene TRBV28 combines with J gene TRBJ1-5, with 7 nucleotides matching TRBD1. V shed 6 bases, J shed 6 bases, and the junction held 14 bases outside the gene matches. CDR3 length: 16 residues. CDR1 and CDR2 from the germline V gene are MDHEN and SYDVKM. DNA of the CDR3: TGTGCCAGCAGCGCATCTGAGACAGGGAAAGGTCAGCCCCAGCATTTT. This encodes CASSASETGKGQPQHF. Based on the CDR3 plus reference TRBV28 and TRBJ1-5, the full variable domain is DVKVTQSSRYLVKRTGEKVFLECVQDMDHENMFWYRQDPGLGLRLIYFSYDVKMKEKGDIPEGYSVSREKKERFSLILESASTNQTSMYLCASSASETGKGQPQHFGDGTRLSIL.

The chain joins TRBV10-3 to TRBJ1-4; a possible D gene is TRBD1 (6 bases). Germline V gene lookup returns CDR1 ENHRY and CDR2 SYGVKD. The CDR3 runs to 13 residues. V dropped 9 bases and J dropped 4 bases, with 12 bases sitting between them. Here the CDR3 reads CAMTRGLNEKLFF. CDR3 DNA sequence: TGTGCCATGACCAGGGGCCTTAATGAAAAACTGTTTTTT.

The chain employs TRBV9 and TRBJ1-2; D remains ambiguous. V shed 3 bases and J shed 4 bases, with 4 bases lying between them. CDR1 and CDR2 (germline): SGDLS, YYNGEE. This CDR3 spans 11 amino acids. The CDR3 protein is CASSAIYGYTF. As DNA, the CDR3 is TGTGCCAGCAGCGCAATCTATGGCTACACCTTC.

The rearrangement joins TRBV18 to TRBJ1-2; 7 bases line up with TRBD1. This CDR3 comprises 19 residues. The V segment lost 1 base and the J segment 0 bases; nucleotides outside the gene matches: 14. Looked up from germline, CDR1 is KGHSH and CDR2 is LQKENI. The chain's CDR3 is CASSPQSGQAILSNYGYTF. CDR3 nucleotides: TGTGCCAGCTCACCACAGTCCGGACAGGCTATACTCTCTAACTATGGCTACACCTTC.

To note about this clone: A much more abundant neighbour one base away suggests this may be a read error. The chain is built from TRBV7-9 and TRBJ1-1, with a tentative D call TRBD1 (5 bases). The CDR3 covers 12 residues. From germline, CDR1 is SEHNR and CDR2 FQNEAQ (reference sequence). V was pared by 6 bases and J by 4 bases, with 9 bases between. The CDR3 sequence: CASRPDSTEAFF. The CDR3 region has the DNA TGTGCCAGCAGGCCCGACAGCACTGAAGCTTTCTTT.

The chain is built from TRBV27 and TRBJ2-1, with TRBD2 matching over 9 bases. Unmatched junction bases numbered 3, after V lost 2 bases and J lost 4 bases. Germline-derived CDR1 and CDR2 are MNHEY and SMNVEV (reference sequence). The CDR3 is 15 residues long. The CDR3 loop is CASSLPLAGYNEQFF. Written as DNA, the CDR3 is TGTGCCAGCAGTTTACCCCTAGCGGGGTACAATGAGCAGTTCTTC.

The chain employs TRBV7-3 and TRBJ1-2; 10 bases align to TRBD1. CDR1 and CDR2 (germline): SGHTA, FQGTGA. The CDR3 runs 15 residues. V was pared by 5 bases and J by 8 bases, with 11 bases of the junction left unmatched. CDR3 DNA: TGTGCCAGCAGCCTCGCCGGGACAGGGGTTACGGGCTACACCTTC. As protein: CASSLAGTGVTGYTF.

This chain uses TRBV19 with TRBJ2-7, with TRBD2 identical over 7 bases. The junction had 6 bases not matched to a gene; V was cut back by 4 bases and J by 0 bases. The V gene's germline CDR1 is LNHDA and CDR2 SQIVND (reference sequence). CDR3 length equals 15 residues. The CDR3 sequence is CASSTGLSVSYEQYF. CDR3 bases: TGTGCCAGTAGTACGGGACTATCAGTCTCCTACGAGCAGTACTTC.

This clone came up once. The rearrangement joins TRBV7-3 to TRBJ1-2; D call uncertain. V was cut by 2 bases and J by 8 bases, with 18 bases left in between. In germline, CDR1 is SGHTA, CDR2 FQGTGA. The CDR3 runs 15 residues. The CDR3 nucleotides read TGTGCCAGCAGCTTATTTGGTCGGTACCCCGAAGGCTACACCTTC. Residues: CASSLFGRYPEGYTF.

This sequence joins TRBV28 and TRBJ2-7, with a tentative D call TRBD1 (5 bases). Between the trimmed V and J ends, which lost 4 bases and 0 bases, there was a span of 13 bases. Germline V gene lookup returns CDR1 MDHEN and CDR2 SYDVKM. The CDR3 is 15 residues long. The CDR3 DNA follows: TGTGCCAGCAGTTCCGCTGACAGCTTCTCCTACGAGCAGTACTTC. This translates into CASSSADSFSYEQYF.

This chain links TRBV5-4 with TRBJ2-7; a weak D match, TRBD2 (6 bases). The V end lost 3 bases, the J end lost 1 base, and 14 bases lay between the germline ends. Germline values: CDR1 SGHNT, CDR2 YYREEE (reference sequence). The CDR3 is 15 residues long. The CDR3: CASSYSSAFSYEQYF. The CDR3 DNA is TGTGCCAGCAGCTATTCTAGCGCTTTTTCCTACGAGCAGTACTTC.

The chain is built from TRBV4-1 and TRBJ2-1, with TRBD2 matching over 7 bases. Germline loops: CDR1 MGHRA, CDR2 YSYEKL. The CDR3 sequence is 13 residues long. V lost 0 bases to trimming and J lost 10 bases; unmatched junction nucleotides: 3. The CDR3 DNA follows: TGCGCCAGCAGCCAAGAGACTAGCAGGGAGCAGTTCTTC. It translates to CASSQETSREQFF.

The chain recombines TRBV28 with TRBJ2-2; D gene uncertain. Germline CDR1 is MDHEN and CDR2 is SYDVKM. The CDR3 sequence is 12 residues long. Trimming left V 5 bases short and J 5 bases short, with 6 bases between. CDR3 region: CASSTVTGELFF. Written as DNA, the CDR3 is TGTGCCAGCAGTACAGTAACCGGGGAGCTGTTTTTT.

A few counts support this clone. This chain links TRBV10-1 with TRBJ2-3; D gene uncertain. The CDR3 has 18 residues. V was trimmed by 0 bases and J by 2 bases, leaving 18 bases between them. From germline, CDR1 is WNHNN and CDR2 SYGVQD (reference sequence). CDR3: CASSESIVKYRDTDTQYF. The CDR3 nucleotides read TGCGCCAGCAGTGAGTCTATCGTTAAGTACAGAGACACAGATACGCAGTATTTT.

This clone was observed once. The rearrangement joins TRBV28 to TRBJ2-2; no clear D gene. Germline V lookup: CDR1 MDHEN, CDR2 SYDVKM. The CDR3 totals 15 residues. Trimming pared 6 bases from V and 0 bases from J, leaving 11 bases between. CDR3: CASSPTAPNTGELFF. The CDR3 nucleotides are TGTGCCAGCAGCCCCACAGCACCGAACACCGGGGAGCTGTTTTTT.

This chain links TRBV15 with TRBJ2-1, with 15 bases identical to TRBD2. Germline CDR1 LNHNV, CDR2 YYDKDF (reference sequence). The CDR3 is 18 amino acids. J gave up 3 bases and V 9 bases, and 12 bases lay outside the gene matches. The CDR3 coding sequence is TGTGCCACAGGGGGACTAGCGGGAGGCATTCCCCTCTACAATGAGCAGTTCTTC. Its translation is CATGGLAGGIPLYNEQFF.

The chain combines TRBV28 with TRBJ1-5; D is undetermined. Looked up from germline, CDR1 is MDHEN and CDR2 is SYDVKM. The CDR3 covers 16 residues. Trimming shortened V by 6 bases and J by 3 bases, and 18 bases separated the two germline ends. CDR3 amino acids: CASRRPGLRDNQPQHF. For the CDR3, the DNA is TGTGCCAGCAGACGCCCCGGGTTGAGGGACAATCAGCCCCAGCATTTT. Using reference TRBV28 and TRBJ1-5 for the parts outside the CDR3, the full variable domain is DVKVTQSSRYLVKRTGEKVFLECVQDMDHENMFWYRQDPGLGLRLIYFSYDVKMKEKGDIPEGYSVSREKKERFSLILESASTNQTSMYLCASRRPGLRDNQPQHFGDGTRLSIL.

The chain combines TRBV13 with TRBJ1-2; a possible D gene is TRBD1 (6 bases). Germline-derived CDR1 and CDR2 are PRHDT and FYEKMQ (reference sequence). V was pared by 3 bases and J by 7 bases, with 12 bases between. The CDR3 is 13 amino acids. CDR3 region: CASSFSGTSGYTF. CDR3 coding DNA: TGTGCCAGCAGCTTTAGCGGGACAAGTGGCTACACCTTC.

The chain carries TRBV29-1 and TRBJ1-2; a possible D gene is TRBD1 (5 bases). Between the trimmed V and J ends, which lost 7 bases and 2 bases, there was a span of 11 bases. The CDR3 contains 12 residues. Germline V gene sequence: CDR1 SQVTM, CDR2 ANQGSEA. The CDR3 protein is CSASTENYGYTF. CDR3 sequence (DNA): TGCAGCGCCTCGACAGAGAACTATGGCTACACCTTC.

This chain joins TRBV10-1 and TRBJ1-6; 7 bases are a match to TRBD1. This CDR3 is 15 amino acids long. CDR1 and CDR2 (germline): WNHNN, SYGVQD (reference sequence). The trim removed 8 bases at V and 7 bases at J, leaving 11 bases unmatched. The CDR3 bases are TGCGCCAGCCCCCGGGACAGCACCTCCAATTCACCCCTCCACTTT. Amino acid sequence: CASPRDSTSNSPLHF.